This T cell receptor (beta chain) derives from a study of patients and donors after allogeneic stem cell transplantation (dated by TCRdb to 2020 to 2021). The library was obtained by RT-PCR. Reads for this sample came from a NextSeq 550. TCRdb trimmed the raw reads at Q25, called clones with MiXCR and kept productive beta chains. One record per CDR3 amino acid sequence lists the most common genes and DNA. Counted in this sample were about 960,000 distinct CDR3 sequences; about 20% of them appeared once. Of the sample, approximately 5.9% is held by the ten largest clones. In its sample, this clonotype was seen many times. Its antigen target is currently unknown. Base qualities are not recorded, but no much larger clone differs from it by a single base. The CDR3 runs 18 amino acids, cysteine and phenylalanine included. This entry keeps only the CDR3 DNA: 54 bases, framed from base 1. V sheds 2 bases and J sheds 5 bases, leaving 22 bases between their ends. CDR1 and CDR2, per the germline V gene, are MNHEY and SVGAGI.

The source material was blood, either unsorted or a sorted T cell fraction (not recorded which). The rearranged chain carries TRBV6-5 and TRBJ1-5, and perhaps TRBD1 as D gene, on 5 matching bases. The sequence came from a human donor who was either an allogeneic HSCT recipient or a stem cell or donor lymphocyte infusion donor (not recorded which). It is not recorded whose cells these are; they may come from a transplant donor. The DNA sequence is TGTGCCAGCAGTTACCAACCAGGGCCTGAATTAACCTATCAGCCCCAGCATTTT. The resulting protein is CASSYQPGPELTYQPQHF.